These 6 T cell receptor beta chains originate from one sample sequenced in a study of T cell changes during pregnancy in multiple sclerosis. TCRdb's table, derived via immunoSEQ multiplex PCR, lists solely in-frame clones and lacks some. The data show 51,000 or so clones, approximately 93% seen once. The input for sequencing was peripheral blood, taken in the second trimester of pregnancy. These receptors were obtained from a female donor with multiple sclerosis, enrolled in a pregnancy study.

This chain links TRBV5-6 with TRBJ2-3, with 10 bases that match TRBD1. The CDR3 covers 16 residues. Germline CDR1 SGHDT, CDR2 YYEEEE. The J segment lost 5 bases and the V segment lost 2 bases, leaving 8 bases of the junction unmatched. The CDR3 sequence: CASSLRTGGNGDTQYF. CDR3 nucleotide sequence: TGTGCCAGCAGCTTAAGGACAGGGGGAAACGGAGATACGCAGTATTTT.

CDR3 coding DNA: TGTGCCAGCAGCGTGGCGACTAGCGGAGGGGGGAGCACAGATACGCAGTATTTT. Its protein is CASSVATSGGGSTDTQYF. The chain joins TRBV9 to TRBJ2-3, with 9 bases aligning to TRBD2. The germline V gene encodes CDR1 SGDLS and CDR2 YYNGEE. This CDR3 contains 18 residues. The junction had 10 bases not matched to a gene; V was cut back by 2 bases and J by 0 bases.

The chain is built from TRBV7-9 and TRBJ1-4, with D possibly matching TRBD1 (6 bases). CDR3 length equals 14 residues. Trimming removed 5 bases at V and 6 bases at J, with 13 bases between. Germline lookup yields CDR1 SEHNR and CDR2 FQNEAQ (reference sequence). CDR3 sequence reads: CASSLRDNHEKLFF. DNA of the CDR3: TGTGCCAGCAGCCTCCGGGACAACCATGAAAAACTGTTTTTT.

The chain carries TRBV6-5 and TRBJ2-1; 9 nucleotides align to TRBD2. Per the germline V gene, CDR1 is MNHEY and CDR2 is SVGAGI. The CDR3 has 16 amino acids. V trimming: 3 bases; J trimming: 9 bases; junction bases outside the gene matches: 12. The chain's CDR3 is CASSYMAGGPTGEQFF. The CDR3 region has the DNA TGTGCCAGCAGTTATATGGCGGGAGGGCCCACCGGTGAGCAGTTCTTC.

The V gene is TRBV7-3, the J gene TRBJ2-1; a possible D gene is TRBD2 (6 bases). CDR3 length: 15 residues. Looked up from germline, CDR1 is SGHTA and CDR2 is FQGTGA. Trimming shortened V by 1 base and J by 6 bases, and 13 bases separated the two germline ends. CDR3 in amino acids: CASSLNQNGGNEQFF. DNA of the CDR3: TGTGCCAGCAGCTTAAATCAAAACGGGGGCAATGAGCAGTTCTTC.

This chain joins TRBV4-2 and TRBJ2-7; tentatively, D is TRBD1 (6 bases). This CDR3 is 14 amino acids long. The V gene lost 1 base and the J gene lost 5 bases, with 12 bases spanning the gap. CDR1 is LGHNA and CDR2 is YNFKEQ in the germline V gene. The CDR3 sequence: CASSQADRRHEQYF. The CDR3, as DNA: TGTGCCAGCAGCCAAGCTGACAGGCGACACGAGCAGTACTTC.